The clone carrying this T cell receptor (beta chain) has at least ten counts. The antigen remains unidentified. This sample was included in a study of human T cells and chemical hapten exposure. At the level of the study: Small pooled library volume differences chiefly drove per-sample TCR yield variation.

Individual cDNA molecules received unique molecular identifiers in the library. Original handling: Across samples, TCR counts had a median of roughly 96,000 and ranged from 23,224 to 690,600. TCRdb fed the RACE reads into MiXCR, producing one record per CDR3 protein. The V and J calls and clone size are TCRdb's, not the authors'. The sample comprises fewer than 100,000 distinct CDR3 sequences, around 9.4% of which are singletons, and about 1.7% rests with the top ten. Sample time point: healthy volunteer bleed at 6 weeks. Total RNA was isolated from whole blood that had not been fractionated. Study-level findings and limits: DPC sensitization produced no change in TCRs with frequency above 1 in 1000.

Germline V gives CDR1 SQVTM, CDR2 ANQGSEA. The CDR3 loop spans 13 amino acids. V was cut by 4 bases and J by 2 bases, with 11 bases left in between. The clonotype was recovered from a female donor in good health. Some clones in this sample may be carry-over from other donors' samples. Sequencing was performed on whole blood. The rearrangement links TRBV29-1 to TRBJ1-2; weak D call: TRBD1 (5 bases). CDR3 nucleotides: TGCAGCGTTGGAGACGGGGGAAACTATGGCTACACCTTC. Encoded protein: CSVGDGGNYGYTF.